The 29 T cell receptor beta chains in this list originate from one sample, sequenced in a study of T cell changes during pregnancy in multiple sclerosis. The data were produced by immunoSEQ multiplex PCR, yet TCRdb's version contains in-frame clones alone and is incomplete. The data show about 46,000 clones, about 93% seen once. Sequences were derived from CD8+ T cells from peripheral blood mononuclear cells, sampled after pregnancy. The receptor set was obtained from a female donor with multiple sclerosis, enrolled in a pregnancy study.

The rearrangement links TRBV19 to TRBJ2-2; TRBD2 might be the D (6 bases). This CDR3 region has 14 residues. Germline V CDR1 and CDR2: LNHDA, SQIVND (reference sequence). The ends were cut back, 5 bases at V and 2 bases at J, with 9 bases in the middle. The CDR3 DNA reads as TGTGCCAGTAGTGCCGGACTAAACACCGGGGAGCTGTTTTTT. Amino acids: CASSAGLNTGELFF. The whole variable domain, remainder taken from reference TRBV19 and TRBJ2-2, is DGGITQSPKYLFRKEGQNVTLSCEQNLNHDAMYWYRQDPGQGLRLIYYSQIVNDFQKGDIAEGYSVSREKKESFPLTVTSAQKNPTAFYLCASSAGLNTGELFFGEGSRLTVL.

Concerning this clone itself: One junction end does not reproduce the germline sequence, and a read error may be involved. The chain joins TRBV6-4 to TRBJ2-3, with TRBD2 identical over 10 bases. Germline CDR1 and CDR2: MRHNA and SNTAGT. The CDR3 length is 16 residues. This CDR3 reads CASSDLAGGPGDTQYF. The DNA of the CDR3 is TGTGCCAGCAGCGACTTAGCGGGGGGCCCCGGAGATACGCAGTATTTT.

The rearrangement joins TRBV27 to TRBJ2-7; 8 positions agree with TRBD1. The CDR3 is 14 amino acids. V trimming: 4 bases; J trimming: 2 bases; junction bases outside the gene matches: 4. Germline lookup yields CDR1 MNHEY and CDR2 SMNVEV (reference sequence). In nucleotides, the CDR3 is TGTGCCAGCAGTTCTGCCAGGGGGCCCTACGAGCAGTACTTC. Encoded protein: CASSSARGPYEQYF.

The chain combines TRBV6-6 with TRBJ1-1, with D possibly being TRBD1 (5 bases). Germline V gene lookup returns CDR1 MNHNY and CDR2 SVGAGI (reference sequence). The V end was cut by 4 bases, the J end by 11 bases, with 17 bases between. CDR3 length: 13 amino acids. CDR3 protein: CASSLQAGFLAFF. The CDR3, as DNA: TGTGCCAGCAGTTTACAGGCAGGGTTCTTGGCTTTCTTT.

Concerning this clone itself: Since no conserved phenylalanine or tryptophan closes the CDR3, a read error is the likely cause. This sequence joins TRBV25-1 and TRBJ1-2; 9 nucleotides align to TRBD1. Germline V gene lookup returns CDR1 MGHDK and CDR2 SYGVNS. The CDR3 consists of 15 residues. V was clipped by 4 bases and J by 6 bases; unmatched bases: 9. The CDR3 region is CASSGLRQGVNGYTL. In DNA form, the CDR3 reads TGTGCCAGCAGTGGATTACGACAGGGGGTGAATGGCTACACCCTC.

This rearrangement joins TRBV18 to TRBJ2-7; D gene ambiguous. V was cut by 0 bases and J by 1 base, with 7 bases left in between. The CDR3 has 14 residues. Germline-derived CDR1 and CDR2 are KGHSH and LQKENI. The CDR3 bases are TGTGCCAGCTCACCACCGGGCTCATCCTACGAGCAGTACTTC. Protein sequence: CASSPPGSSYEQYF.

The gene calls are TRBV7-6 and TRBJ1-1; D remains ambiguous. The CDR3 is 13 amino acids. V shed 1 base and J shed 1 base, with 4 bases lying between them. Germline CDR1 reads SGHVS; CDR2 reads FNYEAQ. The CDR3 nucleotides are TGTGCCAGCAGCTTAGAAGCGAACACTGAAGCTTTCTTT. It codes for CASSLEANTEAFF. The full variable domain, its missing parts supplied by reference TRBV7-6 and TRBJ1-1, is GAGVSQSPRYKVTKRGQDVALRCDPISGHVSLYWYRQALGQGPEFLTYFNYEAQQDKSGLPNDRFSAERPEGSISTLTIQRTEQRDSAMYRCASSLEANTEAFFGQGTRLTVV.

The chain links TRBV6-1 to TRBJ2-7, with unresolved D. CDR3 length: 18 amino acids. Germline values: CDR1 MNHNS, CDR2 SASEGT. V lost 0 bases to trimming and J lost 1 base, with 19 bases between them. CDR3 loop: CASSEAVGLALNSYEQYF. Written as DNA, the CDR3 is TGTGCCAGCAGTGAAGCCGTGGGTTTAGCCCTCAATTCCTACGAGCAGTACTTC.

This clone appeared once. This chain connects TRBV7-3 to TRBJ2-5; perhaps TRBD1 as D (6 bases). Trimming stripped 4 bases from V and 5 bases from J, with 11 bases between. Germline CDR1 and CDR2: SGHTA and FQGTGA. The CDR3 sequence is 13 residues long. CDR3 amino acids: CASSSFQGETQYF. The CDR3 DNA reads TGTGCCAGCAGCTCGTTTCAGGGGGAGACCCAGTACTTC.

This chain joins TRBV7-6 and TRBJ2-7; D unclear. V lost 1 base and J 2 bases, leaving 12 bases between the germline ends. The CDR3 is 15 residues long. Looked up from germline, CDR1 is SGHVS and CDR2 is FNYEAQ. The CDR3: CASSLEILGTYEQYF. The CDR3 coding sequence is TGTGCCAGCAGCTTAGAGATCCTAGGCACCTACGAGCAGTACTTC.

The chain employs TRBV18 and TRBJ2-7, with D unresolved. Trimming removed 2 bases at V and 3 bases at J, with 8 bases between. Germline CDR1 KGHSH, CDR2 LQKENI. This CDR3 has 13 amino acids. The CDR3 sequence is CASSPNGGYEQYF. The CDR3 DNA sequence: TGTGCCAGCTCACCAAACGGTGGCTACGAGCAGTACTTC.

V and J are TRBV19 and TRBJ2-1; 7 bases line up with TRBD1. Trimming took 3 bases from V and 5 from J; bases not matched to a gene: 4. The length of the CDR3 is 14 residues. Per the germline V gene, CDR1 is LNHDA and CDR2 is SQIVND (reference sequence). CDR3 nucleotide sequence: TGTGCCAGTAGTATTAGAGACAGGGACAATGAGCAGTTCTTC. It yields the protein CASSIRDRDNEQFF.

The J gene is TRBJ1-2, the V gene TRBV11-1, with D perhaps TRBD1 (6 bases). The germline gives CDR1 SGHAT, CDR2 FQDESV (reference sequence). V was shortened by 5 bases and J by 2 bases, with 15 bases between the two germline ends. The CDR3 length is 15 residues. CDR3: CASSPTRTANYGYTF. CDR3 nucleotides: TGTGCCAGCAGCCCCACGCGGACAGCGAACTATGGCTACACCTTC. Supplemented by reference TRBV11-1 and TRBJ1-2, the full variable domain reads EAEVAQSPRYKITEKSQAVAFWCDPISGHATLYWYRQILGQGPELLVQFQDESVVDDSQLPKDRFSAERLKGVDSTLKIQPAELGDSAMYLCASSPTRTANYGYTFGSGTRLTVV.

In this sample, this clone turned up once. The rearrangement joins TRBV20-1 to TRBJ1-5; D not resolved. Germline V lookup: CDR1 DFQATT, CDR2 SNEGSKA (reference sequence). Trimming left V 6 bases short and J 6 bases short, with 3 bases between. This CDR3 has 9 amino acids. The CDR3 nucleotides read TGCAGTGCCGGTCAGCCCCAGCATTTT. Translating gives CSAGQPQHF.

V and J are TRBV7-7 and TRBJ2-5, with 7 positions matching TRBD1. The CDR3 extends over 17 amino acids. J lost 2 bases, V lost 4 bases, and 13 bases had no gene match. CDR1 SSHAT and CDR2 FNYEAQ come from the germline V gene (reference sequence). The CDR3 DNA sequence: TGTGCCAGCAGCTATGCGCTCGTCGGCAGGGGGCAAGAGACCCAGTACTTC. Protein: CASSYALVGRGQETQYF.

This clone was observed once. This chain connects TRBV30 to TRBJ2-1; maybe TRBD1 (5 bases). Germline lookup yields CDR1 GTSNPN and CDR2 SVGIG (reference sequence). V lost 1 base to trimming and J lost 12 bases, with 10 bases between them. The CDR3 extends over 11 amino acids. In DNA, the CDR3 is TGTGCCTGGAGTGGGACACTTGGGCAGTTCTTC. Translation: CAWSGTLGQFF.

The chain is built from TRBV7-9 and TRBJ1-1, with 9 positions matching TRBD1. The CDR3 extends over 13 amino acids. Per the germline V gene, CDR1 is SEHNR and CDR2 is FQNEAQ (reference sequence). V gave up 3 bases and J gave up 10 bases; unmatched junction bases: 6. CDR3 amino acids: CASSLSGQGVAFF. The DNA of the CDR3 is TGTGCCAGCAGCTTGTCGGGACAGGGTGTAGCTTTCTTT.

The chain recombines TRBV7-8 with TRBJ2-2; 7 bases are a match to TRBD1. The V gene end was trimmed by 2 bases and the J gene end by 2 bases; junction bases not matched to a gene: 17. Germline CDR1 and CDR2: SGHVS and FQNEAQ. The CDR3 extends over 20 amino acids. CDR3 region: CASSLFARQGINSNTGELFF. The CDR3 DNA follows: TGTGCCAGCAGCTTATTCGCCAGACAGGGAATTAATAGCAACACCGGGGAGCTGTTTTTT.

The rearrangement joins TRBV28 to TRBJ2-2; no firm D call. Germline assignment: CDR1 MDHEN and CDR2 SYDVKM. The CDR3 loop spans 12 amino acids. Trimming left V 4 bases short and J 7 bases short, with 7 bases between. Here the CDR3 DNA reads TGTGCCAGCAGTTACAGTATCGGGGAGCTGTTTTTT. It codes for CASSYSIGELFF.

By share of the sample, this clone is medium-sized (0.01 to 0.1%). The chain uses TRBV9 and TRBJ1-1; weak D call: TRBD1 (5 bases). This CDR3 has 14 residues. With 5 bases removed from V and 1 base from J, the gap between germline ends came to 12 bases. CDR1 is SGDLS, CDR2 YYNGEE, per germline. This chain's CDR3 is CASSKGYRNTEAFF. The CDR3 nucleotides are TGTGCCAGCAGTAAGGGGTACAGGAACACTGAAGCTTTCTTT.

The chain carries TRBV27 and TRBJ2-7; 11 bases match TRBD2. In germline, CDR1 is MNHEY, CDR2 SMNVEV (reference sequence). The V and J ends lost 7 bases and 0 bases, in that order; junction bases with no gene match: 17. This CDR3 contains 19 residues. CDR3 in DNA: TGTGCCAGCACCCTCCGGTGGCTAGCGGGAGGTCCCATCTCCTACGAGCAGTACTTC. Residues: CASTLRWLAGGPISYEQYF.

The V gene is TRBV19, the J gene TRBJ1-3; D might be TRBD1 (5 bases). Germline V lookup: CDR1 LNHDA, CDR2 SQIVND (reference sequence). Trimming took off 8 bases at V and 5 bases at J, with 13 bases between the two ends. This CDR3 spans 13 amino acids. CDR3 region: CASRIGQRNTIYF. The CDR3 DNA reads as TGTGCCAGTCGGATCGGACAACGAAACACCATATATTTT.

The V and J genes are TRBV15 and TRBJ2-1; D gene uncertain. The CDR3 spans 14 residues. The V end was cut by 3 bases, the J end by 5 bases, with 11 bases between. Germline CDR1 reads LNHNV; CDR2 reads YYDKDF (reference sequence). CDR3: CATSSPGGDNEQFF. In nucleotides, the CDR3 is TGTGCCACCAGCAGCCCTGGCGGAGACAATGAGCAGTTCTTC.

The DNA for the CDR3 is TGTGCCAGCAGTCCCAAAGCGGGAGGGCCCACAGATACGCAGTATTTT. Residues: CASSPKAGGPTDTQYF. The V and J genes are TRBV27 and TRBJ2-3; 10 bases agree with TRBD2. The germline V gene has CDR1 MNHEY and CDR2 SMNVEV (reference sequence). This CDR3 contains 16 residues. J was trimmed by 2 bases and V by 5 bases; bases with no gene match: 7.

V usage is TRBV6-4 and J usage is TRBJ1-4; no reliable D call. The CDR3 totals 16 residues. The germline V gene has CDR1 MRHNA and CDR2 SNTAGT. V was shortened by 3 bases and J by 8 bases, with 19 bases between the two germline ends. CDR3 residues: CASSEGEGTLREKLFF. The CDR3 nucleotides read TGTGCCAGCAGTGAAGGTGAGGGCACCCTGCGGGAAAAACTGTTTTTT.

This sequence joins TRBV5-1 and TRBJ1-2; 7 nucleotides line up with TRBD1. Germline loops: CDR1 SGHRS, CDR2 YFSETQ. With V trimmed by 7 bases and J by 5 bases, 5 bases remained unmatched. The CDR3 loop spans 12 amino acids. CDR3 sequence: CASWGTDYGYTF. DNA of the CDR3: TGCGCCAGCTGGGGGACAGATTATGGCTACACCTTC.

This rearrangement joins TRBV9 to TRBJ1-2; TRBD1 matches 9 bases. This CDR3 has 18 residues. J gave up 7 bases and V 0 bases, and 16 bases lay outside the gene matches. In germline, CDR1 is SGDLS, CDR2 YYNGEE. The CDR3 DNA is TGTGCCAGCAGCGTAGCCCCAACAGCGGGACAGGGCGATGGTGGCTACACCTTC. It is translated as CASSVAPTAGQGDGGYTF.

This rearrangement joins TRBV9 to TRBJ2-7; D possibly corresponds to TRBD2 (6 bases). Between the trimmed V and J ends, which lost 0 bases and 3 bases, there was a span of 13 bases. CDR1 is SGDLS and CDR2 is YYNGEE in the germline V gene. The CDR3 is made up of 15 amino acids. The CDR3 sequence is CASSVADYWGYEQYF. The CDR3 bases are TGTGCCAGCAGCGTAGCGGACTACTGGGGCTACGAGCAGTACTTC.

This clone came up once. The chain uses TRBV2 and TRBJ2-2; possible D gene TRBD1, 6 bases. The V gene's germline CDR1 is SNHLY and CDR2 FYNNEI. V lost 8 bases, J lost 3 bases, and 10 bases lay in between. This CDR3 comprises 13 residues. The CDR3 is CASSGAYTGELFF. CDR3 nucleotide sequence: TGTGCCAGCTCAGGGGCTTACACCGGGGAGCTGTTTTTT.